This entry lists 7 T cell receptor beta chains sequenced from one sample in a study of pediatric ulcerative colitis. Sequencing used immunoSEQ multiplex PCR; TCRdb keeps in-frame clones, though not all of them. The profile shows tens of thousands of clones, approximately 87% of them singletons. The specimen sequenced was blood. All receptors come from a girl aged 10-17 years with moderate ulcerative colitis.

The chain links TRBV10-3 to TRBJ1-5; the D gene is possibly TRBD1 (6 bases). CDR1 and CDR2 (germline): ENHRY, SYGVKD. The CDR3 is 15 amino acids. The V and J ends lost 4 bases and 1 base respectively, with 11 bases between them. CDR3 bases: TGTGCCATCAGTGGTGGAGGGGGGAGCAATCAGCCCCAGCATTTT. Translation gives CAISGGGGSNQPQHF.

The V gene is TRBV7-2, the J gene TRBJ2-2; 7 bases are a match to TRBD1. The CDR3 consists of 14 residues. J was trimmed by 3 bases and V by 2 bases; bases with no gene match: 0. Germline CDR1 reads SGHTA; CDR2 reads FQGNSA. CDR3 loop: CASSLQGDTGELFF. The CDR3 DNA follows: TGTGCCAGCAGCTTACAGGGGGACACCGGGGAGCTGTTTTTT.

V is TRBV5-1 and J is TRBJ1-2, with D possibly being TRBD1 (5 bases). In germline, CDR1 is SGHRS, CDR2 YFSETQ. Between the trimmed V and J ends, which lost 0 bases and 0 bases, there was a span of 21 bases. CDR3 length: 19 amino acids. Here the CDR3 reads CASSLEPLTWDRANYGYTF. Written as DNA, the CDR3 is TGCGCCAGCAGCTTGGAACCCCTCACATGGGACCGAGCTAACTATGGCTACACCTTC.

The rearrangement uses TRBV19 and TRBJ1-3; 7 bases align to TRBD1. J was trimmed by 0 bases and V by 7 bases; bases with no gene match: 12. The CDR3 is 17 amino acids. CDR1 is LNHDA, CDR2 SQIVND, per germline (reference sequence). The CDR3 here is CASKARGQLHSGNTIYF. In DNA form, the CDR3 reads TGTGCCAGTAAAGCCCGGGGACAGCTTCACTCTGGAAACACCATATATTTT.

The CDR3 reads CASSLGGTGIVDGYTF. In DNA, the CDR3 is TGCGCCAGCAGCTTGGGCGGGACAGGGATCGTAGATGGCTACACCTTC. The chain uses TRBV5-1 and TRBJ1-2, with 9 bases fitting TRBD1. The CDR3 totals 16 residues. Germline assignment: CDR1 SGHRS and CDR2 YFSETQ. J lost 6 bases, V lost 0 bases, and 9 bases had no gene match.

The CDR3 DNA follows: TGTGCCAGCAGCTCGGGACAGGTCAATGAGCAGTTCTTC. This codes for CASSSGQVNEQFF. The V call is TRBV11-2, the J call TRBJ2-1, with 8 nucleotides matching TRBD1. The J segment lost 6 bases and the V segment lost 4 bases, leaving 2 bases of the junction unmatched. Looked up from germline, CDR1 is SGHAT and CDR2 is FQNNGV. CDR3 length: 13 amino acids. The variable domain in full, with the rest retrieved from reference TRBV11-2 and TRBJ2-1, is EAGVAQSPRYKIIEKRQSVAFWCNPISGHATLYWYQQILGQGPKLLIQFQNNGVVDDSQLPKDRFSAERLKGVDSTLKIQPAKLEDSAVYLCASSSGQVNEQFFGPGTRLTVL.

This clone was counted only a few times. J is TRBJ1-2 and V is TRBV5-4; 8 bases align to TRBD1. With 5 bases clipped from V and 8 bases from J, the junction kept 8 bases outside the gene matches. There are 13 residues in the CDR3. The germline V gene has CDR1 SGHNT and CDR2 YYREEE (reference sequence). The CDR3 nucleotides are TGTGCCAGCAGGTTCGACAGGGGAAGAGGCTACACCTTC. Its protein product is CASRFDRGRGYTF.